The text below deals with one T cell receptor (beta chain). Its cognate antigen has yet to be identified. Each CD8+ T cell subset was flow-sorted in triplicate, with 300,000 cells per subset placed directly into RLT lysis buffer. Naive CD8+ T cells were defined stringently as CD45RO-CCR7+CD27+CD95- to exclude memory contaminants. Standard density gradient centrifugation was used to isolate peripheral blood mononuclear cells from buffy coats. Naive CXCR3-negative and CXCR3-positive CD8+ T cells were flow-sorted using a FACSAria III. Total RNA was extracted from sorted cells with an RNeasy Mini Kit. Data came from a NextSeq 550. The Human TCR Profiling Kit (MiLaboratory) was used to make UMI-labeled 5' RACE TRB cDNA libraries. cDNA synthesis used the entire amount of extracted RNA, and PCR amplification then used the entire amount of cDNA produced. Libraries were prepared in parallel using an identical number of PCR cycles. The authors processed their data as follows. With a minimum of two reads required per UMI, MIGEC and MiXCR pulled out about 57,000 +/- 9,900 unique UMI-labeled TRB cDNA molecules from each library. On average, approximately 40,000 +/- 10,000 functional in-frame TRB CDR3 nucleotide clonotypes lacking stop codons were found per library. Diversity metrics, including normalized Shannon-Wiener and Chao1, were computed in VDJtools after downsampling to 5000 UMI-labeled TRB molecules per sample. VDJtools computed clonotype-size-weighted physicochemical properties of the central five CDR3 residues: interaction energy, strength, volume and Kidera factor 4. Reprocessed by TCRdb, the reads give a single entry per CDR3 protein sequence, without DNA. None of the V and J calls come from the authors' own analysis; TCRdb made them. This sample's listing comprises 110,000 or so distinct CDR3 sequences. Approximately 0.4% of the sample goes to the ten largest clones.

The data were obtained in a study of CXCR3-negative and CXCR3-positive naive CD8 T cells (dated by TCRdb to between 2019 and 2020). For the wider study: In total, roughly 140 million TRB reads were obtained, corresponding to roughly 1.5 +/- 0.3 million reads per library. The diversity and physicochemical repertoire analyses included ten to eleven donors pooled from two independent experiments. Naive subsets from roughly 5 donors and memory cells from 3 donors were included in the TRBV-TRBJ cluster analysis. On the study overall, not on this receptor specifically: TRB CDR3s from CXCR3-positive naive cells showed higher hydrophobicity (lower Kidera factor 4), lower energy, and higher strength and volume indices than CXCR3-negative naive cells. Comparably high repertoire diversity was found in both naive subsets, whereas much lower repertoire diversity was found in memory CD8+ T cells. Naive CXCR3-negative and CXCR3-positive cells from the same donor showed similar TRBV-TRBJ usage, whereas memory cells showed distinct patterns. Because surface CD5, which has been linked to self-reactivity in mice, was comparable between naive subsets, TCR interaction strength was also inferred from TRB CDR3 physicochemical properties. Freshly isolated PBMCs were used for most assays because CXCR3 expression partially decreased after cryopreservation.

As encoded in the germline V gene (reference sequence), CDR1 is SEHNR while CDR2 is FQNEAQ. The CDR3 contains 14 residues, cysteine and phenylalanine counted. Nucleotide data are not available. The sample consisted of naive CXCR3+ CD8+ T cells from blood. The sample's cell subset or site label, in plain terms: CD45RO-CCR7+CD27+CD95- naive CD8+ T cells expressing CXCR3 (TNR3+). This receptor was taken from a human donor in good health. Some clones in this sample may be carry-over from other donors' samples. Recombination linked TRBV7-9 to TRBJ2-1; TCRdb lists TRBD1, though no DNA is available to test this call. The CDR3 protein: CASSDLGTSHEQFF.